The present T cell receptor beta chain was sequenced within a study of blood T cell repertoires in COVID-19. Trimming removed 9 bases at V and 3 bases at J, with 13 bases between. CDR3 length equals 14 residues. Per germline, CDR1 KGHDR and CDR2 SFDVKD. Profiling relied on immunoSEQ multiplex PCR, and the TCRdb table lists in-frame clones only, not all of them. In the table there are about 140,000 clones, approximately 88% of which are singletons. This sequence joins TRBV24-1 and TRBJ1-4; no clear D. Sequencing was done on a sample of peripheral blood. The TCR comes from a man aged 65 to 79 with acute or convalescent COVID-19. DNA of the CDR3: TGTGCCACCCCAGTCACAGCTCCTAATGAAAAACTGTTTTTT. It translates to CATPVTAPNEKLFF.